The entry below describes one TCR beta chain. As the sequencing template, cDNA was produced by extracting RNA and reverse transcribing it. Clones were sequenced by immunoSEQ multiplex PCR, and TCRdb holds only the in-frame ones, with some missing. The table shows roughly 150,000 clones, with around half occurring only once. The record originates from a study of CD8+ T cells in alopecia areata. Across the whole study: Among treated patients, oral tofacitinib was administered at 5 to 10 mg twice daily.

CDR1 is LGHNA, CDR2 YSLEER, per germline. Trimming left V 0 bases short and J 9 bases short, with 15 bases between. This CDR3 contains 15 residues. Specimens obtained from alopecia areata patients comprised lesional scalp punch biopsies and peripheral blood. This sequence joins TRBV4-3 and TRBJ2-4; the D is unclear. This clonotype was obtained from a human donor with alopecia areata. The sample in question was CD8+ T cells sorted from blood, obtained at week 0. The chain's CDR3 is CASSQDLGRPGIQYF. CDR3 DNA: TGCGCCAGCAGCCAAGATCTGGGCAGACCGGGCATTCAGTACTTC.